This T cell receptor (beta chain) was recovered during a study of shared clonotypes between healthy human individuals. Overall study context: Each donor contributed plates that comprised three CD4 naive, three CD4 memory, two CD8 naive and one CD8 memory.

Findings and caveats of the study: The sharing of about 5% of naive CD4 clonotypes was seen across several donors. Generation of non-shared clonotypes was less probable than generation of clonotypes shared by all four donors.

Germline V CDR1 and CDR2: SGHNT, YYREEE (reference sequence). The CDR3 extends over 15 amino acids. With V trimmed by 1 base and J by 8 bases, 5 bases remained unmatched. Concerning this clone itself: Its cognate antigen is unknown.

An even split of each subset's genomic DNA across several immunoSEQ plates was performed. Sequenced by immunoSEQ multiplex PCR; TCRdb stores in-frame clones only, minus some. This sample has roughly 1.5 million clones, with approximately 98% found just once. The source of this sequence is a man younger than 45 in good health. The chain couples TRBV5-4 to TRBJ2-1; 11 bases map to TRBD2. The sequenced material came from naive CD4+ T cells sorted from blood. The subset: CD45RA+ positively selected. DNA of the CDR3: TGTGCCAGCAGCTTGCGCACTAGCGGGAGCGATGAGCAGTTCTTC. Protein: CASSLRTSGSDEQFF.